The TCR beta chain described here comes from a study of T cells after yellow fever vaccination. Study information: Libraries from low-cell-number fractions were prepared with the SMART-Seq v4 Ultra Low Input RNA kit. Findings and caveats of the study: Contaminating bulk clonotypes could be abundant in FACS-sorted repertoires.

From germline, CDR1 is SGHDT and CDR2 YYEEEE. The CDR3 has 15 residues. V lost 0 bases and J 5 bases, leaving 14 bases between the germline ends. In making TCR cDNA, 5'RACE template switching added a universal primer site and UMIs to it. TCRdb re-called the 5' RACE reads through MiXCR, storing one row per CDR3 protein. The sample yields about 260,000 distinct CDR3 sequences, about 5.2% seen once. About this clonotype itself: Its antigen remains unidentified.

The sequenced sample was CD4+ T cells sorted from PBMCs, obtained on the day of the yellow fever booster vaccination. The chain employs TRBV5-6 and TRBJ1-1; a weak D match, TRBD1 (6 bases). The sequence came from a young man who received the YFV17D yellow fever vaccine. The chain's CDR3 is CASSLGRGGRTEAFF. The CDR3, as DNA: TGTGCCAGCAGCTTGGGAAGGGGGGGCCGAACTGAAGCTTTCTTT.